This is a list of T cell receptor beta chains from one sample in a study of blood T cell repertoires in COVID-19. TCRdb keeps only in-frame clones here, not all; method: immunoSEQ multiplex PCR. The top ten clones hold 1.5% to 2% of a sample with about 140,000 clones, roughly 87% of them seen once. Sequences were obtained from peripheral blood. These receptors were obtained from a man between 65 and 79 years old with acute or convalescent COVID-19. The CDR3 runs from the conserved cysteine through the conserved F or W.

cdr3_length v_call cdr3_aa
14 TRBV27 CASRGSSYNSPLHF
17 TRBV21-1 CASTAPTSGQPNTEAFF
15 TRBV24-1 CATTQSSGSGDTQYF
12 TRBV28 CASRSDSNEQFF
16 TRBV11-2 CASSFRLAGGSDTQYF
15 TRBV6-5 CASSLRQGRHNEQFF
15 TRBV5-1 CASSLELASDNEQFF
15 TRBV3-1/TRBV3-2 CASSQGAGGRAEAFF
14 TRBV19 CASSQGQGANIQYF
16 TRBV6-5 CASSYGGDPSGNTIYF
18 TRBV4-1 CASSQGTGLRSYNSPLHF
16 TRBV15 CATSTPGQGYYNEQFF
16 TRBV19 CASSISGGGNYNEQFF
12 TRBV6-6 CASSSNYNEQFF
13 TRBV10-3 CAISGQGSNEQFF
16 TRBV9 CASSVAGTDSTDTQYF
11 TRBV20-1 CSARQGETQYF
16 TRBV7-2 CASSPEASGAHNEQFF
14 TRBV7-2 CASSHGLAGVEQYF
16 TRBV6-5 CASSYSRSFSNYGYTF
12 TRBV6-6 CASSAQGDTQYF
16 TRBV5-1 CASSLAGGRGHEKLFF
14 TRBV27 CASSPRQGPSEQYF
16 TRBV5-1 CASSFARLAFPHEQFF
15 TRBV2 CASSADYGSRDTQYF
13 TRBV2 CASSEAGLSGLHF
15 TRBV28 CASNPTGESSYGYTF
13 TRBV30 CAWAGQGEQPQHF
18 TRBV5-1 CASSLAPHRTGMNTEAFF
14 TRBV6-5 CASSYDRARGEQYF
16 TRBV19 CASSPRGGNSNQPQHF
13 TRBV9 CASSPKALDEQYF